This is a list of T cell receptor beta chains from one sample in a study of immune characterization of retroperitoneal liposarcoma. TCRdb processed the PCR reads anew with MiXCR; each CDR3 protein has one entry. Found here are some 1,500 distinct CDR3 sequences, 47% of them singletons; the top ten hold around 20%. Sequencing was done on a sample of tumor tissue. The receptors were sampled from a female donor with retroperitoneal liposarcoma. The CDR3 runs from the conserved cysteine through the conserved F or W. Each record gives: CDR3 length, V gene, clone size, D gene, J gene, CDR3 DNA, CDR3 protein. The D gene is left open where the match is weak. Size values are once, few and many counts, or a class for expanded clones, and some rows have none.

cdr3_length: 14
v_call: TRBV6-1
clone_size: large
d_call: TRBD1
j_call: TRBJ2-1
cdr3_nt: TGTGCCAGCAGTGAGTCAGGGGGCATAGAGACCCAGTTCTTC
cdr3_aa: CASSESGGIETQFF

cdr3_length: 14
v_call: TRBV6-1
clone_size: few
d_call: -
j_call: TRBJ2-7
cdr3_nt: TGTGCCAGCAGTCCACGGAGTCCACCCTACGAGCAGTACTTC
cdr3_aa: CASSPRSPPYEQYF

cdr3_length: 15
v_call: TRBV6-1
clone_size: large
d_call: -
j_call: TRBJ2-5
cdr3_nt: TGTGCCAGCAGTGAAGGGTCAGGGGCCCAAGAGACCCAGTACTTC
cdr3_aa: CASSEGSGAQETQYF

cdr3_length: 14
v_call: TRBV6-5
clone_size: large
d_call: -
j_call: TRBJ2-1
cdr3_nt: TGTGCCAGCAGTTACTCGATAGGTGTCGATGAGCAGTTCTTC
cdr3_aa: CASSYSIGVDEQFF

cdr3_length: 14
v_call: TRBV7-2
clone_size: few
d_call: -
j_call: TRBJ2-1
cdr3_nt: TGTGCCAGCAGGGCTGCGGATATATTGGAGACCCAGTTCTTC
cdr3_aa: CASRAADILETQFF

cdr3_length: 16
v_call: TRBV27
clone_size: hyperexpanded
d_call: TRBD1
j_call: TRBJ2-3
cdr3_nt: TGTGCCAGCATCAACCTACAGGGGCCTCTCACAGATACGCAGTATTTT
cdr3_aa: CASINLQGPLTDTQYF

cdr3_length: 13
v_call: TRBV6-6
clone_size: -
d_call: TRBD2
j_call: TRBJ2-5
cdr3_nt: TGTGCCAGCAGTGTCGGGGGGATGAGTGAGCAGTACTTC
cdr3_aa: CASSVGGMSEQYF

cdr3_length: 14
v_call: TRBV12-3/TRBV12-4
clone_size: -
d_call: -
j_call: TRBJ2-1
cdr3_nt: TGTGCCAGCAGGGGGTCCGGGGGAGGAGATGAGCAGTTCTTC
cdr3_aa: CASRGSGGGDEQFF

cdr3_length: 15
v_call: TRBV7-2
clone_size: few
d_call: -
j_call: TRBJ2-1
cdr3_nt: TGTGCCAGCAGCTTCTTCCGGACAGACTCCTACGAGCAGTTCTTC
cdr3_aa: CASSFFRTDSYEQFF

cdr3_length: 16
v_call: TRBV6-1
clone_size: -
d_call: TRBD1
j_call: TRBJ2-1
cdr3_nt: TGTGCCAGCAGTCCAAACACCGACAGGGCCTCCTACGAGCAGTTCTTC
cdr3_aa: CASSPNTDRASYEQFF

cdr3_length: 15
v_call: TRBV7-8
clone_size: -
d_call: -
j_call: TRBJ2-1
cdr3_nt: TGTGCCAGCAGCTCTATAGCTGGGACCCAAGAGACCCAGTTCTTC
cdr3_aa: CASSSIAGTQETQFF

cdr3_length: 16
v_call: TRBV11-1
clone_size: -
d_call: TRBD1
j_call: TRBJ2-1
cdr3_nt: TGTGCCAGCAGCTTAGCGGGGACAGTCTCCTACAATGAGCAGTTCTTC
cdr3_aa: CASSLAGTVSYNEQFF

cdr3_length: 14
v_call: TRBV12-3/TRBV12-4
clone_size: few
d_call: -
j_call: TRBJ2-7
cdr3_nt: TGTGCCAGCAGCGTGGCTGGACTCTCCTACGAGCAGTACTTC
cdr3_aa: CASSVAGLSYEQYF